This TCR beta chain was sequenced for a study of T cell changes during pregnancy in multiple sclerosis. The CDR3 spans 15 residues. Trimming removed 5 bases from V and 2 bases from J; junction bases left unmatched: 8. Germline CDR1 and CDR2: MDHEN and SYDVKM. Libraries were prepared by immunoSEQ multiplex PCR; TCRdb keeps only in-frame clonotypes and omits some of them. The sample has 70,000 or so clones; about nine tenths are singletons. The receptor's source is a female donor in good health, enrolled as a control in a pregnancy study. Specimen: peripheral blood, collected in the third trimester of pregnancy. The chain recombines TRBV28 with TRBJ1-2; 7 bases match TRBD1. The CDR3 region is CASSIGGGGNYGYTF. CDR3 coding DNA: TGTGCCAGCAGTATTGGCGGAGGGGGCAACTATGGCTACACCTTC.